What follows are 9 T cell receptor beta chains derived from one specimen sequenced in a study of graft-versus-host responses after intestinal transplantation. Profiled with immunoSEQ multiplex PCR; TCRdb holds only in-frame clones, not every one. The repertoire holds 75,000 to 100,000 clones, with 90% to 95% as singletons. These receptors' antigens are unknown. Sequences were derived from unstimulated CD4+ T cells sorted from spleen or lymph node cells, sampled before transplant. These receptors were taken from a human donor who was the organ donor for an intestinal transplant.

The gene calls are TRBV28 and TRBJ1-4; TRBD1 aligns across 11 bases. The length of the CDR3 is 15 residues. V lost 5 bases and J lost 8; bases outside the gene matches: 7. Germline CDR1 MDHEN, CDR2 SYDVKM. The CDR3 DNA sequence: TGTGCCAGCAGTCCGGGACAGGGGGGTAGGGAAAAACTGTTTTTT. Amino acids: CASSPGQGGREKLFF.

The J gene is TRBJ1-1, the V gene TRBV7-3; weak D call: TRBD1 (5 bases). CDR1 is SGHTA, CDR2 FQGTGA, per germline. The CDR3 is made up of 14 amino acids. Trimming removed 2 bases from V and 4 bases from J, with 11 bases in between. In DNA form, the CDR3 reads TGTGCCAGCAGCTTAGTTAGCGGGGGCACTGAAGCTTTCTTT. Translating it yields CASSLVSGGTEAFF.

The rearrangement links TRBV28 to TRBJ2-7, with a weak D call TRBD1 (8 bases). The CDR3 extends over 12 amino acids. CDR1 and CDR2 from the germline V gene are MDHEN and SYDVKM. Trimming took off 10 bases at V and 5 bases at J, with 15 bases between the two ends. The CDR3 DNA reads TGTGCCATCACTACAGGGGGGGACGAGCAGTACTTC. This encodes CAITTGGDEQYF.

The CDR3 DNA reads as TGCGCCAGCAGCTGGCGGGGGAGCTCCTACAATGAGCAGTTCTTC. It codes for CASSWRGSSYNEQFF. V gene TRBV5-1 combines with J gene TRBJ2-1; TRBD2 matches at 7 bases. The V gene's germline CDR1 is SGHRS and CDR2 YFSETQ. The CDR3 sequence is 15 residues long. With V trimmed by 3 bases and J by 0 bases, 3 bases remained unmatched.

This chain joins TRBV4-1 and TRBJ2-1, with a weak D call TRBD2 (6 bases). Germline CDR1 is MGHRA and CDR2 is YSYEKL. The V end lost 6 bases, the J end lost 4 bases, and 16 bases lay between the germline ends. The length of the CDR3 is 15 residues. The CDR3 bases are TGCGCCAGCAGAGTAGAGGACGCGGGATACAATGAGCAGTTCTTC. This sequence encodes CASRVEDAGYNEQFF.

The V gene is TRBV14, the J gene TRBJ1-1; TRBD1 matches at 7 bases. Trimming removed 3 bases from V and 0 bases from J; junction bases left unmatched: 7. The CDR3 covers 16 residues. Germline CDR1 and CDR2: SGHDN and FVKESK. The CDR3 nucleotides are TGTGCCAGCAGCCATAGGACAGGCGTTATGAACACTGAAGCTTTCTTT. As protein: CASSHRTGVMNTEAFF.

This sequence joins TRBV9 and TRBJ1-6; D perhaps matches TRBD1 (6 bases). Between the trimmed V and J ends, which lost 5 bases and 5 bases, there was a span of 14 bases. The germline CDR1 and CDR2 sequences are SGDLS and YYNGEE. The CDR3 loop spans 15 amino acids. The CDR3 spells CASSPTGPHNSPLHF. The CDR3 DNA reads as TGTGCCAGCAGTCCGACAGGACCCCATAATTCACCCCTCCACTTT.

This clone showed up just once. CDR3 region: CASSFRRDEQYF. Here the CDR3 DNA reads TGTGCCAGCAGCTTTCGCCGGGACGAGCAGTACTTC. This rearrangement joins TRBV7-9 to TRBJ2-7; D gene ambiguous. Germline-derived CDR1 and CDR2 are SEHNR and FQNEAQ (reference sequence). The CDR3 loop spans 12 amino acids. V lost 3 bases and J 5 bases, leaving 8 bases between the germline ends. Together with reference TRBV7-9 and TRBJ2-7, the CDR3 gives the full variable domain: DTGVSQNPRHKITKRGQNVTFRCDPISEHNRLYWYRQTLGQGPEFLTYFQNEAQLEKSRLLSDRFSAERPKGSFSTLEIQRTEQGDSAMYLCASSFRRDEQYFGPGTRLTVT.

A single count supports this clone. The chain links TRBV18 to TRBJ1-5, with D perhaps TRBD1 (5 bases). CDR1 is KGHSH, CDR2 LQKENI, per germline. This CDR3 region has 15 residues. V was clipped by 3 bases and J by 9 bases, with 18 bases between them. In nucleotides, the CDR3 is TGTGCCAGCTCACCTGGCCTACGGGGGTTAGGGCCCCAGCATTTT. Amino acid sequence: CASSPGLRGLGPQHF.